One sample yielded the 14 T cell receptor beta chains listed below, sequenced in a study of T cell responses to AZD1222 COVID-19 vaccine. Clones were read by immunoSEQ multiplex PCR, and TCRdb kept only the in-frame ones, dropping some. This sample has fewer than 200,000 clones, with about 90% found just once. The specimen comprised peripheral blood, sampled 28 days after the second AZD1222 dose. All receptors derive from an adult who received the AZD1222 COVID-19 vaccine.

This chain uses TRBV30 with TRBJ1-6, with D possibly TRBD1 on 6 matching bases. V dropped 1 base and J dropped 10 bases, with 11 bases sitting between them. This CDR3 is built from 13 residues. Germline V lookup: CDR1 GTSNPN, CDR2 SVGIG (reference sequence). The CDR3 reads CAWSGPGESPLHF. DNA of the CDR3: TGTGCCTGGAGTGGGCCAGGGGAATCACCCCTCCACTTT. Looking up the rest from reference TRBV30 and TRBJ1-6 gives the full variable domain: SQTIHQWPATLVQPVGSPLSLECTVEGTSNPNLYWYRQAAGRGLQLLFYSVGIGQISSEVPQNLSASRPQDRQFILSSKKLLLSDSGFYLCAWSGPGESPLHFGNGTRLTVT.

The CDR3 nucleotides are TGTGCCAGCAGCGTAGCTGGGGTCGCCCAGCCCCAGCATTTT. It translates to CASSVAGVAQPQHF. The chain carries TRBV9 and TRBJ1-5; no clear D. Trimming cost V 0 bases and J 7 bases, with 11 bases left between them. This CDR3 is 14 amino acids long. Germline CDR1 and CDR2: SGDLS and YYNGEE.

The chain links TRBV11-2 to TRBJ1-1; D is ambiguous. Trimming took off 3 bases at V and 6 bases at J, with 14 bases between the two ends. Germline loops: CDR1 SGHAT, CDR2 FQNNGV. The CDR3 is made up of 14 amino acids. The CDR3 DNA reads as TGTGCCAGCAGCTTGTCCTATAGTCGCTCTGAAGCTTTCTTT. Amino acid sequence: CASSLSYSRSEAFF.

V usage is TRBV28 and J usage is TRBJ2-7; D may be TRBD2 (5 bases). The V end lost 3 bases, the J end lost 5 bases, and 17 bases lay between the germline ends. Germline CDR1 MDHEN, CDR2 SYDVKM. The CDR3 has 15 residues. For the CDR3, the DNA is TGTGCCAGCAGTTTGTTTAGCGCTGCTTCCGACGAGCAGTACTTC. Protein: CASSLFSAASDEQYF. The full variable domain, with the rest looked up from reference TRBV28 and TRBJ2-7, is DVKVTQSSRYLVKRTGEKVFLECVQDMDHENMFWYRQDPGLGLRLIYFSYDVKMKEKGDIPEGYSVSREKKERFSLILESASTNQTSMYLCASSLFSAASDEQYFGPGTRLTVT.

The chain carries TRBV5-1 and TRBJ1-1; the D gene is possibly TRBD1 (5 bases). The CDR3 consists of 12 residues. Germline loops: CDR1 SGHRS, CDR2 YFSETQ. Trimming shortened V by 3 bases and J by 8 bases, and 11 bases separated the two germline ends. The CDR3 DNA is TGCGCCAGCAGCTCGGACACTGGGGAAGCTTTCTTT. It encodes CASSSDTGEAFF.

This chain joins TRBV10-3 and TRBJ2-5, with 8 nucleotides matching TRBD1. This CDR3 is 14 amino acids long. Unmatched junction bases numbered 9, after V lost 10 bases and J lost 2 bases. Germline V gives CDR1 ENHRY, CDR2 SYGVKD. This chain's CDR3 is CATKQGVGQETQYF. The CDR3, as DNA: TGTGCCACAAAACAGGGGGTCGGGCAAGAGACCCAGTACTTC.

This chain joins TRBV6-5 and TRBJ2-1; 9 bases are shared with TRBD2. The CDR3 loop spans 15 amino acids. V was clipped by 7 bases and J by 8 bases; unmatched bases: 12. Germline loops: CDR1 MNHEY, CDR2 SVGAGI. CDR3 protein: CASTLAGTPGDEQFF. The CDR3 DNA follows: TGTGCCAGCACTCTAGCGGGGACACCGGGGGATGAGCAGTTCTTC.

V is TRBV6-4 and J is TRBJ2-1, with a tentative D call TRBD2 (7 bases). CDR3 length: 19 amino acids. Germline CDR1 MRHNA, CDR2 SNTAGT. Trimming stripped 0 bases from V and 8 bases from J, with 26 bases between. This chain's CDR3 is CASSDSNGGRGANLDEQFF. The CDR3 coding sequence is TGTGCCAGCAGTGACTCGAACGGAGGGAGGGGGGCGAATTTGGATGAGCAGTTCTTC.

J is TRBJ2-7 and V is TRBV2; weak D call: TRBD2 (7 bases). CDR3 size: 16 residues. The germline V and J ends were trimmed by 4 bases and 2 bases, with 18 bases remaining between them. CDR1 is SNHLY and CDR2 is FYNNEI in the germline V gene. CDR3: CASSVHREGTTYEQYF. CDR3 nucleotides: TGTGCCAGCAGTGTCCACAGGGAGGGAACCACCTACGAGCAGTACTTC. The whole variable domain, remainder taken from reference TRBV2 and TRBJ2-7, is EPEVTQTPSHQVTQMGQEVILRCVPISNHLYFYWYRQILGQKVEFLVSFYNNEISEKSEIFDDQFSVERPDGSNFTLKIRSTKLEDSAMYFCASSVHREGTTYEQYFGPGTRLTVT.

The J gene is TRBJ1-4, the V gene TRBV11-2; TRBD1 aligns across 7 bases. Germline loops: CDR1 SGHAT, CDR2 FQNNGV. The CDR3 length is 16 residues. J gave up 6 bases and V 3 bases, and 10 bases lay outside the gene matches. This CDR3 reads CASSFGLGGIDEKLFF. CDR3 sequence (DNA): TGTGCCAGCAGCTTTGGCTTAGGGGGCATTGATGAAAAACTGTTTTTT. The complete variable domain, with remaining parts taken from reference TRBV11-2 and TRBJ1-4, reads EAGVAQSPRYKIIEKRQSVAFWCNPISGHATLYWYQQILGQGPKLLIQFQNNGVVDDSQLPKDRFSAERLKGVDSTLKIQPAKLEDSAVYLCASSFGLGGIDEKLFFGSGTQLSVL.

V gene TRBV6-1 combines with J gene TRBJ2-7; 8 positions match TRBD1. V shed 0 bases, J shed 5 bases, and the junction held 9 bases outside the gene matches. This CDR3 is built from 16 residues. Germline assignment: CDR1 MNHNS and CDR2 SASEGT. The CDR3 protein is CASSEAAFDRGNEQYF. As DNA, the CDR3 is TGTGCCAGCAGTGAAGCGGCTTTCGACAGGGGTAACGAGCAGTACTTC.

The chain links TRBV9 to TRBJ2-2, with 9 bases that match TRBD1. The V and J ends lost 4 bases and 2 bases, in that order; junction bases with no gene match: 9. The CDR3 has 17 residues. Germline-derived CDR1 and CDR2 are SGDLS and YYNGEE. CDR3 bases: TGTGCCAGCAGCAATTCCCGGGACAGGGCCAACACCGGGGAGCTGTTTTTT. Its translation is CASSNSRDRANTGELFF.

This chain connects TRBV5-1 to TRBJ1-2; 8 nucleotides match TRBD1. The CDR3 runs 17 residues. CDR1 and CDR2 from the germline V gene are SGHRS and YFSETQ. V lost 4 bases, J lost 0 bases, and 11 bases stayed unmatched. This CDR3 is CASSPRPRTGSNYGYTF. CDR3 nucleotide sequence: TGCGCCAGCAGCCCTCGTCCTAGGACAGGGTCTAACTATGGCTACACCTTC.

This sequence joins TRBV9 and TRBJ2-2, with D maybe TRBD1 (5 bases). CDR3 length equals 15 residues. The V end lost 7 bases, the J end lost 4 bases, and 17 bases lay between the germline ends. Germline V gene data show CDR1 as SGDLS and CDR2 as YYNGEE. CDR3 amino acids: CASGPGGRGTGELFF. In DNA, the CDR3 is TGTGCCAGCGGCCCCGGCGGAAGGGGCACCGGGGAGCTGTTTTTT.